These T cell receptor beta chains were read from a single sample in a study of blood T cell repertoires in COVID-19. Data came from immunoSEQ multiplex PCR; TCRdb stores just in-frame clones and leaves some out. The sample has 100,000 or so clones, 70% to 85% seen once. The specimen was peripheral blood. The receptor source for this set is a man between 70 and 80 years old with active or convalescent COVID-19. The CDR3 runs from the conserved cysteine through the conserved F or W. A D gene is named only where the DNA matches it firmly. Size tells how often a clone was seen (once, few, many) or the class of an expanded clone, and some rows leave it out.

clone_size,v_call,d_call,j_call,cdr3_aa,cdr3_nt
NA,TRBV19,NA,TRBJ2-3,CASSRDIWGSPQYF,TGTGCCAGTAGTCGGGACATTTGGGGGTCCCCGCAGTATTTT
NA,TRBV9,NA,TRBJ1-5,CASSVGEPNQPQHF,TGTGCCAGCAGCGTAGGAGAACCGAATCAGCCCCAGCATTTT
NA,TRBV10-2,NA,TRBJ2-1,CASSNGDTRNYNEQFF,TGCGCCAGCAGTAACGGGGACACCCGAAACTACAATGAGCAGTTCTTC
NA,TRBV27,TRBD2,TRBJ2-1,CASSLSRLAGESLGEQFF,TGTGCCAGCAGTTTATCTCGACTAGCGGGGGAATCACTGGGTGAGCAGTTCTTC
NA,TRBV5-4,TRBD2,TRBJ2-3,CASSITSGGRGTDTQYF,TGTGCCAGCAGCATAACTAGCGGGGGCCGGGGCACAGATACGCAGTATTTT
few,TRBV6-5,NA,TRBJ1-4,CASTRGGANEKLFF,TGTGCCAGCACTAGAGGGGGGGCTAATGAAAAACTGTTTTTT
NA,TRBV4-1,NA,TRBJ2-3,CASSQVVRGIGPTDTQYF,TGCGCCAGCAGCCAAGTCGTCAGGGGTATCGGGCCTACAGATACGCAGTATTTT
few,TRBV6-6,NA,TRBJ1-5,CASSLNGQSNQPQHF,TGTGCCAGCAGTCTAAACGGACAATCCAATCAGCCCCAGCATTTT
NA,TRBV5-1,NA,TRBJ2-7,CASSVDGTPVYEQYF,TGCGCCAGCAGCGTGGACGGGACACCGGTTTACGAGCAGTACTTC
NA,TRBV15,TRBD2,TRBJ2-3,CATSRGRAGGTDTQYF,TGTGCCACCAGCAGAGGGCGGGCGGGGGGTACAGATACGCAGTATTTT
NA,TRBV10-3,TRBD2,TRBJ2-3,CAGRAGTSGGDTQYF,TGTGCCGGCAGAGCCGGGACTAGCGGGGGTGATACGCAGTATTTT
NA,TRBV5-8,TRBD1,TRBJ2-1,CASHRDRIANEQFF,TGTGCCAGCCACCGGGACAGAATTGCCAATGAGCAGTTCTTC
NA,TRBV7-9,TRBD2,TRBJ2-5,CASSLRGGTEETQYF,TGTGCCAGCAGTCTCCGCGGGGGGACCGAAGAGACCCAGTACTTC
NA,TRBV25-1,NA,TRBJ2-2,CASRSTGVVGELFF,TGTGCCAGCCGCAGTACCGGGGTGGTCGGGGAGCTGTTTTTT
NA,TRBV5-6,TRBD1,TRBJ2-7,CASSFTARGNRYEQYF,TGTGCCAGCAGCTTTACCGCCAGGGGGAACAGATACGAGCAGTACTTC
NA,TRBV18,TRBD1,TRBJ1-6,CASSPYRTGPNSPLHF,TGTGCCAGCTCACCCTATAGGACAGGCCCGAATTCACCCCTCCACTTT
NA,TRBV27,NA,TRBJ1-1,CASSLLQGSEAFF,TGTGCCAGCAGTTTACTTCAGGGGTCTGAAGCTTTCTTT
NA,TRBV29-1,TRBD2,TRBJ2-3,CSLIGGATDTQYF,TGCAGCCTGATCGGGGGGGCCACGGATACGCAGTATTTT
NA,TRBV7-6,NA,TRBJ2-7,CASSETGNLRHEQYF,TGTGCCAGCAGCGAGACCGGGAACTTGCGACACGAGCAGTACTTC
NA,TRBV4-1,TRBD2,TRBJ2-5,CASSQDSRGVETQYF,TGCGCCAGCAGCCAAGATAGCCGGGGGGTAGAGACCCAGTACTTC
NA,TRBV13,TRBD1,TRBJ2-1,CASSKDRGYNEQFF,TGTGCCAGCAGCAAGGACAGGGGGTACAATGAGCAGTTCTTC
NA,TRBV5-1,TRBD1,TRBJ2-7,CASTTGNGYEQYF,TGCGCCAGCACGACAGGGAATGGGTACGAGCAGTACTTC
NA,TRBV6-5,TRBD2,TRBJ2-1,CASKGGGAGEQFF,TGTGCCAGCAAGGGCGGGGGGGCCGGTGAGCAGTTCTTC
NA,TRBV6-5,NA,TRBJ2-7,CASSYFSGGEQYF,TGTGCCAGCAGTTATTTTTCCGGGGGCGAGCAGTACTTC
many,TRBV19,TRBD1,TRBJ1-5,CASSARTGNQPQHF,TGTGCCAGTAGTGCACGGACAGGGAATCAGCCCCAGCATTTT
NA,TRBV5-1,NA,TRBJ2-1,CASSLANPRDNEQFF,TGCGCCAGCAGCTTGGCCAACCCCAGGGACAATGAGCAGTTCTTC
NA,TRBV5-1,TRBD2,TRBJ2-7,CASSLAGNLYGEQYF,TGCGCCAGCAGCCTAGCGGGGAATCTTTATGGGGAGCAGTACTTC
NA,TRBV11-2,NA,TRBJ1-5,CASSLTDTYQPQHF,TGTGCCAGCAGCTTAACAGACACTTATCAGCCCCAGCATTTT
few,TRBV3-1/TRBV3-2,TRBD2,TRBJ2-5,CASTRLAGGQETQYF,TGTGCCAGCACCCGACTAGCGGGGGGGCAAGAGACCCAGTACTTC
NA,TRBV13,TRBD1,TRBJ1-1,CASSRTGAYTEAFF,TGTGCCAGCAGTCGGACAGGGGCCTACACTGAAGCTTTCTTT
NA,TRBV5-1,TRBD1,TRBJ1-1,CASSQGQVNTEAFF,TGCGCCAGCAGCCAGGGACAGGTGAACACTGAAGCTTTCTTT
NA,TRBV6-4,NA,TRBJ2-1,CASSDFWGVSYNEQFF,TGTGCCAGCAGTGACTTCTGGGGGGTATCCTACAATGAGCAGTTCTTC